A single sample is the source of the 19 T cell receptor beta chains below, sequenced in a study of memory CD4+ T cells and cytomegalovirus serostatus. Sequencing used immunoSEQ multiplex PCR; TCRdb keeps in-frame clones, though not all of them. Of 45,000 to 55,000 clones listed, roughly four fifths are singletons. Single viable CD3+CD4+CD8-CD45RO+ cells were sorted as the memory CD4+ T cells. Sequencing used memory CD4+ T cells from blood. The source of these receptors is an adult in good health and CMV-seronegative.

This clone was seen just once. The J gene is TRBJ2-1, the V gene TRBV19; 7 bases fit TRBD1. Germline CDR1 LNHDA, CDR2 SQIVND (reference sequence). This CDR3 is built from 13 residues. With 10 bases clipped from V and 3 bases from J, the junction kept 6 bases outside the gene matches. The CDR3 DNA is TGTGCCACCGGGACAGAACTCTACAATGAGCAGTTCTTC. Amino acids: CATGTELYNEQFF. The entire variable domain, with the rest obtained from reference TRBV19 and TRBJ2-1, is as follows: DGGITQSPKYLFRKEGQNVTLSCEQNLNHDAMYWYRQDPGQGLRLIYYSQIVNDFQKGDIAEGYSVSREKKESFPLTVTSAQKNPTAFYLCATGTELYNEQFFGPGTRLTVL.

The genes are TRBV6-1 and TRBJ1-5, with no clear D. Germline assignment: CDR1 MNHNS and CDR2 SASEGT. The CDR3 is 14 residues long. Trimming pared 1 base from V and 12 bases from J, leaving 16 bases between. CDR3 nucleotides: TGTGCCAGCAGTGAAGTGCCTTTACGGGGAGACCAGCATTTT. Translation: CASSEVPLRGDQHF.

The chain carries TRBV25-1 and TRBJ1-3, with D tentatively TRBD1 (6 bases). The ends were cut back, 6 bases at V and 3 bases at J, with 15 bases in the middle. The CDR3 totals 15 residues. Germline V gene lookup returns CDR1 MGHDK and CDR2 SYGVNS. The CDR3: CASRANQGSGNTIYF. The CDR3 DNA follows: TGTGCCAGCAGGGCTAATCAGGGGAGTGGAAACACCATATATTTT.

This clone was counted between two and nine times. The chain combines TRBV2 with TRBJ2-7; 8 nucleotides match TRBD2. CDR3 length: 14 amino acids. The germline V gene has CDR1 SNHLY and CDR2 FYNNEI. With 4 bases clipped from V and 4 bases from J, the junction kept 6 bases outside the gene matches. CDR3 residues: CASSVQAGDYEQYF. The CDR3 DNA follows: TGTGCCAGCAGTGTCCAAGCGGGAGATTACGAGCAGTACTTC.

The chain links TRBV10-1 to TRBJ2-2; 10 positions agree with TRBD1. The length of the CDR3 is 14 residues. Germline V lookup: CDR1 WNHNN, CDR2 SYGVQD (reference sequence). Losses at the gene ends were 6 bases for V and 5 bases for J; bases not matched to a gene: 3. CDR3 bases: TGCGCCAGCAGACCGGGACAGGGGACCGGGGAGCTGTTTTTT. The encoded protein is CASRPGQGTGELFF.

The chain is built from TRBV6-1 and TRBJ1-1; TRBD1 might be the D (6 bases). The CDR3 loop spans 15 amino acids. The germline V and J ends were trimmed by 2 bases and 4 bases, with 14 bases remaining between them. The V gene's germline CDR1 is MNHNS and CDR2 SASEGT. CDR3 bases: TGTGCCAGCAGTGAATACGGGGGGCAGAGCACTGAAGCTTTCTTT. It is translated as CASSEYGGQSTEAFF.

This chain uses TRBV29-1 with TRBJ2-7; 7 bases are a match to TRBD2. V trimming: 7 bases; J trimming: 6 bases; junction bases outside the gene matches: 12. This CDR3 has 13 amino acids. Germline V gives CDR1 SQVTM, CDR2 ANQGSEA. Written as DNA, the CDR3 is TGCAGCGCCCGATACGGCGGGAGACCCGAGCAGTACTTC. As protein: CSARYGGRPEQYF.

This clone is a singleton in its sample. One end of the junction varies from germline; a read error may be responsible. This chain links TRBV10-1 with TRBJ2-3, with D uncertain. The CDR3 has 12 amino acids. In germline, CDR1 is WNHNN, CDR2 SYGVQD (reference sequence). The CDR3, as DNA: TGCGCCAGCAGTGAGTCGAAACTGCGTGGGCATTTT. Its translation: CASSESKLRGHF.

The CDR3 DNA sequence: TGTGCCAGCAGAGCGGGGGGCGTGGAGCAGTACTTC. Protein sequence: CASRAGGVEQYF. The chain combines TRBV6-6 with TRBJ2-7, with 9 bases identical to TRBD2. Germline V lookup: CDR1 MNHNY, CDR2 SVGAGI (reference sequence). J was trimmed by 7 bases and V by 6 bases; bases with no gene match: 4. The CDR3 length is 12 residues.

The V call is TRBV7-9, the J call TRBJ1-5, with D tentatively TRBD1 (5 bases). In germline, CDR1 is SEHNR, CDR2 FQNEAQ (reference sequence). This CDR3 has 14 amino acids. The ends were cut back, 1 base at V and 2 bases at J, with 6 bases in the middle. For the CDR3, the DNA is TGTGCCAGCAGCTTAGGGACACGCAATCAGCCCCAGCATTTT. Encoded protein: CASSLGTRNQPQHF. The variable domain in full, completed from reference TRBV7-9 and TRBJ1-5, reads DTGVSQNPRHKITKRGQNVTFRCDPISEHNRLYWYRQTLGQGPEFLTYFQNEAQLEKSRLLSDRFSAERPKGSFSTLEIQRTEQGDSAMYLCASSLGTRNQPQHFGDGTRLSIL.

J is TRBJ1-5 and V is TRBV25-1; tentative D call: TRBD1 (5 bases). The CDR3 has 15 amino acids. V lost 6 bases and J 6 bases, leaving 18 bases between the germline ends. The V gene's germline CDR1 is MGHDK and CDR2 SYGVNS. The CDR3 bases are TGTGCCAGCAGCCCGTGGGGGGGGGAAGTTCAGCCCCAGCATTTT. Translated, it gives CASSPWGGEVQPQHF.

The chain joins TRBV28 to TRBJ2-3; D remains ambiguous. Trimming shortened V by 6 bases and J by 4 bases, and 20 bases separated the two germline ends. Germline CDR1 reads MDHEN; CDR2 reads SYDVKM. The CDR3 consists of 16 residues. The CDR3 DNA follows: TGTGCCAGCAGCGCTTCTTATGCCCAGGCCGCAGATACGCAGTATTTT. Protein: CASSASYAQAADTQYF.

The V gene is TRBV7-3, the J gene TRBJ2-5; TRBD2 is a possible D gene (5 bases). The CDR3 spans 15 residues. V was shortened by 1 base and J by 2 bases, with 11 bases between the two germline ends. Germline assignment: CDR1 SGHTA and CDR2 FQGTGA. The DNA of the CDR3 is TGTGCCAGCAGCTTAAATCTTCGGGGTCAAGAGACCCAGTACTTC. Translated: CASSLNLRGQETQYF.

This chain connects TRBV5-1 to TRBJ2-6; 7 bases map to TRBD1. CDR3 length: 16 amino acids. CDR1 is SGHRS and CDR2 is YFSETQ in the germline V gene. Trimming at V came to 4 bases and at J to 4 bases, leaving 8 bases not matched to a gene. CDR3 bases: TGCGCCAGCAGCCCAACGACAGGGTCCGGGGCCAACGTCCTGACTTTC. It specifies CASSPTTGSGANVLTF. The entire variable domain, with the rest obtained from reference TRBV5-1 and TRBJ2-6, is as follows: KAGVTQTPRYLIKTRGQQVTLSCSPISGHRSVSWYQQTPGQGLQFLFEYFSETQRNKGNFPGRFSGRQFSNSRSEMNVSTLELGDSALYLCASSPTTGSGANVLTFGAGSRLTVL.

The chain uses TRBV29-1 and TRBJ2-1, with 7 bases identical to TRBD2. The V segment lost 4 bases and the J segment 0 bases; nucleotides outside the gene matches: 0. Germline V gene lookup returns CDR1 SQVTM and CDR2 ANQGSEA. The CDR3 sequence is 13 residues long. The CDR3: CSVGGSSYNEQFF. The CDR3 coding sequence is TGCAGCGTTGGCGGGAGCTCCTACAATGAGCAGTTCTTC.

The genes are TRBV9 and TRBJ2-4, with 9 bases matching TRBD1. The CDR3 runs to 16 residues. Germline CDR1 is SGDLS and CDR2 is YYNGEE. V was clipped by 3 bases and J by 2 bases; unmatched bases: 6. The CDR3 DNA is TGTGCCAGCAGCGCCCGGGACAGGGTATCCAAAAACATTCAGTACTTC. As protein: CASSARDRVSKNIQYF.

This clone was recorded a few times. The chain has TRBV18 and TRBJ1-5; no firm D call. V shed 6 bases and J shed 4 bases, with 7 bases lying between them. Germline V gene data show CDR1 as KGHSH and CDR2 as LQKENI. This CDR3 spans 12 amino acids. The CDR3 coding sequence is TGTGCCAGCTCCCAAATGAATCAGCCCCAGCATTTT. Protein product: CASSQMNQPQHF.

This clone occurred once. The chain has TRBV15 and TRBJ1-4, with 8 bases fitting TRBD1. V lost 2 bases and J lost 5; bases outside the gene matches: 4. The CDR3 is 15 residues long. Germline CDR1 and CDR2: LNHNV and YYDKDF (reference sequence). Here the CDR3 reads CATSRSDRGNEKLFF. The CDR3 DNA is TGTGCCACCAGCAGATCCGACAGGGGAAATGAAAAACTGTTTTTT. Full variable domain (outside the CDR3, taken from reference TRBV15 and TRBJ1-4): DAMVIQNPRYQVTQFGKPVTLSCSQTLNHNVMYWYQQKSSQAPKLLFHYYDKDFNNEADTPDNFQSRRPNTSFCFLDIRSPGLGDTAMYLCATSRSDRGNEKLFFGSGTQLSVL.

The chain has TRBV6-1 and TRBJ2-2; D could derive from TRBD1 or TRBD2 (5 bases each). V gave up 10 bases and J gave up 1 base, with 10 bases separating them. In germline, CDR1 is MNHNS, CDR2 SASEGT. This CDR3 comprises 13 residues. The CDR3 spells CATRDGNTGELFF. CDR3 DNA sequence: TGTGCCACCAGGGACGGGAACACCGGGGAGCTGTTTTTT.